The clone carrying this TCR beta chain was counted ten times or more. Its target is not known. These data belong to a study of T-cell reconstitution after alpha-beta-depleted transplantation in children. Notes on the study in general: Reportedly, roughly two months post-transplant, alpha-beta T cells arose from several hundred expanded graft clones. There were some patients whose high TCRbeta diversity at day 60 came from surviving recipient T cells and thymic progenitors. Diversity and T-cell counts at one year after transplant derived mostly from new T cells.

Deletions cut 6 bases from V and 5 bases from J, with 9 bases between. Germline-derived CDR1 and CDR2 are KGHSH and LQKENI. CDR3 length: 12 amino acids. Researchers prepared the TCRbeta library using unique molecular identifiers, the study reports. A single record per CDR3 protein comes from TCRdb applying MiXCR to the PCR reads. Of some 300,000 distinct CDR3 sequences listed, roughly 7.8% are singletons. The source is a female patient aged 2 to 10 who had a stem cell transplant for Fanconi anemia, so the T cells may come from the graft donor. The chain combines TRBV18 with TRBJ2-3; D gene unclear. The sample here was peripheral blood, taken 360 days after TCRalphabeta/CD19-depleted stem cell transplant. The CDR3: CASSRTEDTQYF. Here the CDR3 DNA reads TGTGCCAGCTCGCGGACCGAAGATACGCAGTATTTT.